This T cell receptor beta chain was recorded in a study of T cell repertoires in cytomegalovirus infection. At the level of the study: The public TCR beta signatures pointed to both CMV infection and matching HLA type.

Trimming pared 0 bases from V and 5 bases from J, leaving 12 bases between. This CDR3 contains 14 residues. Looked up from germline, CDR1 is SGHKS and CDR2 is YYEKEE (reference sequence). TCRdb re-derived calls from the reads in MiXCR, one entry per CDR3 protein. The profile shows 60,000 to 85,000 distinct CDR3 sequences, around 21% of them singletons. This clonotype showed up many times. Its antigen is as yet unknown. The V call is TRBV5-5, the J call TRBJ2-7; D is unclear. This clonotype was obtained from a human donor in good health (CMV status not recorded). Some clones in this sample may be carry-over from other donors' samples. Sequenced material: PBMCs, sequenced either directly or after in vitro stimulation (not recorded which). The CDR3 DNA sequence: TGTGCCAGCAGCTTGGAGTCTGTTCCTGACGAGCAGTACTTC. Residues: CASSLESVPDEQYF.